The 9 T cell receptor beta chains below come from one sample, sequenced in a study of shared clonotypes between healthy human individuals. Data came from immunoSEQ multiplex PCR; TCRdb stores just in-frame clones and leaves some out. The sample lists more than 2 million clones, 85% to 95% occurring once. Sequenced input: naive CD4+ T cells sorted from blood. Subset described: CD45RA+ positively selected. Source of these receptors: a man aged 18 to 30 in good health.

The CDR3 here is CASSPQRDFSFYEQYF. In DNA form, the CDR3 reads TGCGCCAGCAGCCCGCAACGGGACTTCTCCTTCTACGAGCAGTACTTC. The chain recombines TRBV5-1 with TRBJ2-7; the D gene is possibly TRBD2 (6 bases). In germline, CDR1 is SGHRS, CDR2 YFSETQ. V was clipped by 4 bases and J by 3 bases, with 20 bases between them. The CDR3 is 16 residues long.

This chain joins TRBV5-1 and TRBJ1-1; 7 bases match TRBD1. The CDR3 runs 13 residues. CDR1 is SGHRS and CDR2 is YFSETQ in the germline V gene. J lost 1 base, V lost 6 bases, and 3 bases had no gene match. The CDR3: CASTGQENTEAFF. The CDR3 DNA sequence: TGCGCCAGCACCGGACAGGAGAACACTGAAGCTTTCTTT.

The chain uses TRBV5-4 and TRBJ1-1, with 9 bases fitting TRBD1. Germline lookup yields CDR1 SGHNT and CDR2 YYREEE (reference sequence). Trimming at V came to 4 bases and at J to 3 bases, leaving 4 bases not matched to a gene. This CDR3 is 14 amino acids long. The CDR3 DNA is TGTGCCAGCAGCCTACAGGGGGCCCACACTGAAGCTTTCTTT. This translates into CASSLQGAHTEAFF.

The chain couples TRBV5-1 to TRBJ2-1; tentatively, D is TRBD2 (6 bases). The germline V and J ends were trimmed by 2 bases and 10 bases, with 16 bases remaining between them. Germline-derived CDR1 and CDR2 are SGHRS and YFSETQ. The CDR3 is made up of 14 amino acids. In DNA, the CDR3 is TGCGCCAGCAGCTTATCGGTAGCGGAGAGGGAGCAGTTCTTC. This sequence encodes CASSLSVAEREQFF.

This chain connects TRBV25-1 to TRBJ1-5; D is uncertain. Deletions cut 4 bases from V and 1 base from J, with 2 bases between. The V gene's germline CDR1 is MGHDK and CDR2 SYGVNS. This CDR3 comprises 12 residues. As DNA, the CDR3 is TGTGCCAGCAGTGTGAGCAATCAGCCCCAGCATTTT. Translated, it gives CASSVSNQPQHF.

The gene calls are TRBV6-1 and TRBJ1-1; no definite D call. The CDR3 sequence is 14 residues long. Trimming took off 1 base at V and 12 bases at J, with 18 bases between the two ends. CDR1 and CDR2 from the germline V gene are MNHNS and SASEGT. DNA of the CDR3: TGTGCCAGCAGTGAAGGCTGGTATCAGGAGGAGTCTTTCTTT. Its protein product is CASSEGWYQEESFF.

For this clone: The same CDR3 is also encoded by other DNA sequences in this sample. The chain recombines TRBV10-1 with TRBJ2-3; D unclear. Germline V gives CDR1 WNHNN, CDR2 SYGVQD (reference sequence). Trimming shortened V by 3 bases and J by 0 bases, and 4 bases separated the two germline ends. CDR3 length: 13 residues. The CDR3 region has the DNA TGCGCCAGCAGTGAACGGAGCACAGATACGCAGTATTTT. This encodes CASSERSTDTQYF.

The rearrangement joins TRBV5-4 to TRBJ2-1; 14 bases line up with TRBD2. There are 18 residues in the CDR3. After removal of 3 bases from V and 7 bases from J, the junction contained 12 bases not matched to a gene. The germline V gene has CDR1 SGHNT and CDR2 YYREEE (reference sequence). The CDR3 is CASSSGLAGGLPGNEQFF. CDR3 DNA sequence: TGTGCCAGCAGCTCCGGACTAGCGGGAGGCCTACCGGGAAATGAGCAGTTCTTC.

This clone was observed once. The chain carries TRBV2 and TRBJ2-2, with TRBD2 identical over 13 bases. CDR1 SNHLY and CDR2 FYNNEI come from the germline V gene. The CDR3 runs to 17 residues. V gave up 9 bases and J gave up 12 bases; unmatched junction bases: 19. The CDR3 DNA reads TGTGCCAGTATAGAACTAGCGGGAGGGGGTTCCCGACATAAGCTGTTTTTT. Residues: CASIELAGGGSRHKLFF.